This TCR beta chain was sequenced during a study of monozygotic twins with inflammatory bowel disease. The CDR3 covers 13 residues. TCRdb reanalyzed the 5' RACE reads, giving one entry per CDR3 protein sequence and no DNA. Its clone listing holds around 410,000 distinct CDR3 sequences. The chain combines TRBV21-1 with TRBJ2-1; TCRdb returns TRBD1, unconfirmable since there is no DNA. TRBV21-1 corresponds to a pseudogene. This TCR was sampled from a human donor with ulcerative colitis or Crohn's disease, or a healthy co-twin of an affected twin (not recorded which). Sequencing used blood. This chain's CDR3 is CASSFEGDNEQFF.